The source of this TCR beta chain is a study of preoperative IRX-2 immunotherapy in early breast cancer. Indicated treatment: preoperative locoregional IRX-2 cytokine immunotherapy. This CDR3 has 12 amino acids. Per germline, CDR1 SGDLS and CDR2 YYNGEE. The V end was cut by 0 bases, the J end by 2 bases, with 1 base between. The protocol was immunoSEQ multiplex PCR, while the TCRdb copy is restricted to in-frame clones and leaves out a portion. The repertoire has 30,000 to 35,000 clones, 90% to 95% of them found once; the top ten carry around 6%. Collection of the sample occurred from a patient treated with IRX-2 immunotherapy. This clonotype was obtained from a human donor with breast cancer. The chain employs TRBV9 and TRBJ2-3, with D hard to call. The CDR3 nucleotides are TGTGCCAGCAGCGTAGACACAGATACGCAGTATTTT. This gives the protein CASSVDTDTQYF.